The source of this T cell receptor beta chain is a study of blood T cell repertoires in COVID-19. The CDR3 extends over 14 amino acids. Per germline, CDR1 LGHDT and CDR2 YNNKEL (reference sequence). With V trimmed by 6 bases and J by 10 bases, 13 bases remained unmatched. Data came from immunoSEQ multiplex PCR; TCRdb stores just in-frame clones and leaves some out. The data hold about 220,000 clones, with just over 85% observed a single time. The genes are TRBV3-1 (or the pseudogene TRBV3-2) and TRBJ2-3; 7 bases are shared with TRBD1. Sequencing was carried out using PBMCs or T cells enriched from blood (not recorded which). The clonotype comes from a middle-aged woman with acute COVID-19. The CDR3 protein is CASRPTGEPNPQYF. In nucleotides, the CDR3 is TGTGCCAGCAGGCCTACAGGGGAGCCTAACCCGCAGTATTTT.